This T cell receptor beta chain is drawn from a study of T and B cells in COVID-19 patients (dated by TCRdb to the early 2020s). About the full investigation: Using TRB and IGH repertoire sequencing of peripheral blood, the study characterized adaptive immunity in COVID-19 patients who had active infection or had recovered. A recovered cohort was made up of roughly 18 patients contributing under 25 samples, mostly after mild to moderate COVID-19 managed as outpatients. The recovered cohort had a median age of about 34 years, compared with approximately 70 years in the active-infection cohort. Critical illness requiring mechanical ventilation or ECMO was present in about 55% of the roughly 20 patients in the active-infection cohort. Of the approximately 20 patients in the active-infection cohort, around 17 had comorbidities associated with unfavorable COVID-19 outcome. The repository of TCR and BCR sequences included about 69 time points from over 35 patients, and more than 8 million TCR sequences were analysed. A couple of patients belonged to both the recovered and active cohorts because samples were available from active disease and after recovery. Repertoire analyses used an age-matched reference group of just under 40 healthy donors who were negative for COVID-19 antibodies as the comparison. As many as 9 follow-up blood samples were taken per patient, and some of the samples covered different disease stages within the same individual. What the authors observed across the whole study: The reported TCR clusters were stated to require prospective validation before clinical use. Blood samples from mildly ill patients during symptoms and early samples from severe cases were scarce. In active COVID-19, TRB repertoires were highly clonal, while at recovery, diversity and richness increased above the levels seen in healthy donors. The cohort was considered too small for HLA contributions to COVID-19 susceptibility or severity to be assessed. Patients with COVID-19 were reported to show strongly skewed TRBV/TRBJ gene usage. Specific T cell subsets (CD4+/Treg/CD8+) and sorted SARS-CoV-2-responsive or tetramer+ T cells had not yet been sequenced, and these experiments were ongoing. A total of 2,331 exclusive TCR clusters, including 30 to 40 low-pGen clusters, were found in the recovered cohort.

Reads for this sample came from an Illumina MiSeq. Multiplex PCR with BIOMED2 TRB-A/B primer pools was used to amplify the TRB rearrangements. Two consecutive PCRs added Illumina-compatible adapters and 7-nucleotide sample barcodes to the amplicons. All library PCRs used Phusion HS II polymerase. The amplicons were purified from gel with the NucleoSpin Gel and PCR Clean-up kit, measured on Qubit, and combined at 3.5 to 5 nM. The quality of the amplicon pool was checked on an Agilent 2100 Bioanalyzer prior to Illumina next-generation sequencing. In the paper's pipeline: Annotation of TRB rearrangements was done in MiXCR 3.0.8 with the default MiXCR reference library. Sequences with fewer than 2 reads and non-productive reads were filtered out, and every unique CDR3 nucleotide sequence was treated as a single clone. Clonality, diversity, richness and V-J gene usage were calculated in R 3.5.1. TCR clustering by CDR3 similarity used GLIPH2, with generation probabilities calculated by OLGA. Only GLIPH2 clusters containing at least four unique TCR clonotypes present in at least three individuals were kept. TCRdb passed the public sequencing reads through fastp at Q25 and MiXCR, retaining productive beta sequences. Rows with one shared CDR3 protein collapse into an entry with the most common genes and DNA. The V and J calls, along with clone size, are taken from TCRdb and not from the paper's own processing. A total of some 14,000 distinct CDR3 sequences appear in this sample, roughly 30% of them only once. The ten largest clones take up 6.8% of the sample.

The sample holds many counts of this clonotype. Its antigen specificity is not known. Base qualities are missing; no much larger clone stands one base away. The CDR3 spans 16 residues, from the cysteine through the phenylalanine. The retained sequence is limited to the CDR3, 48 bases, with the frame set at the first base. CDR1 and CDR2, per the germline V gene, are SGHVS and FNYEAQ. Compared with germline, V lacks 1 base and J lacks 4 bases; bases without a gene match: 6. TRB repertoires were amplified from approximately 250-500 ng of genomic DNA extracted from blood. This clonotype originated in a human donor who had recovered from COVID-19. The V gene is TRBV7-6 and the J gene is TRBJ2-2; TRBD2 lines up with 7 middle nucleotides. The specimen was blood. The sequenced DNA: TGTGCCAGCAGCTTAGTGGCGGGGGACGTCACCGGGGAGCTGTTTTTT. This sequence encodes CASSLVAGDVTGELFF. The CDR3, completed at both ends by the reference TRBV7-6 and TRBJ2-2 genes, gives the full variable domain GAGVSQSPRYKVTKRGQDVALRCDPISGHVSLYWYRQALGQGPEFLTYFNYEAQQDKSGLPNDRFSAERPEGSISTLTIQRTEQRDSAMYRCASSLVAGDVTGELFFGEGSRLTVL.